The rows below give T cell receptor beta chains drawn from one sample of a study of T cells in localized non-small cell lung cancer. Clones were sequenced by immunoSEQ multiplex PCR, and TCRdb holds only the in-frame ones, with some missing. This sample has over 1,500 clones, with 20% to 30% found just once. Sequenced material: normal lung tissue next to the tumor, taken before any cancer treatment. The source is a man aged 35-75 years with stage II squamous cell lung carcinoma. Each CDR3 is given with its conserved first and last residue. The D gene is left open where the match is weak. Part of the rows lack a size; the others show once, few, many or a class for expanded clones.

d_gene,v_gene,abundance,j_gene,len,CDR3aa,CDR3nt
.,TRBV9,few,TRBJ2-2,16,CASSVVPVKGTGELFF,TGTGCCAGCAGCGTAGTGCCCGTAAAAGGCACCGGGGAGCTGTTTTTT
.,TRBV11-3,.,TRBJ2-3,17,CASSLSDALRSGDTQYF,TGTGCCAGCAGCTTATCTGATGCGTTGAGATCGGGGGATACGCAGTATTTT
.,TRBV14,.,TRBJ2-3,17,CASSHRSVADRPDTQYF,TGTGCCAGCAGCCATCGGTCCGTAGCGGACCGTCCAGATACGCAGTATTTT
TRBD1,TRBV11-3,few,TRBJ1-2,14,CASSLPDRSQGYTF,TGTGCCAGCAGCTTACCGGACAGGTCCCAAGGCTACACCTTC
.,TRBV14,.,TRBJ2-1,14,CASSQVAQEIEQFF,TGTGCCAGCAGCCAAGTGGCCCAGGAGATTGAGCAGTTCTTC
.,TRBV9,.,TRBJ2-2,13,CASSLRGTGELFF,TGTGCCAGCAGTTTAAGGGGTACCGGGGAGCTGTTTTTT
.,TRBV5-1,.,TRBJ2-7,15,CASSISGTPAYEQYF,TGCGCCAGCAGCATATCCGGGACACCAGCCTACGAGCAGTACTTC
TRBD2,TRBV9,medium-sized,TRBJ2-7,14,CASSLAEHSYEQYF,TGTGCCAGCAGCCTAGCGGAACACTCCTACGAGCAGTACTTC
.,TRBV6-8,.,TRBJ2-7,13,CASSYSGPYEQYF,TGTGCCAGCAGTTACTCGGGCCCCTACGAGCAGTACTTC
.,TRBV9,few,TRBJ1-3,15,CASSAMDSSGNTIYF,TGTGCCAGCAGCGCTATGGACAGTTCTGGAAACACCATATATTTT
.,TRBV28,few,TRBJ2-1,13,CASSSRLVNEQFF,TGTGCCAGCAGTTCCCGACTAGTAAATGAGCAGTTCTTC
.,TRBV19,.,TRBJ2-6,15,CASSLGGAGANVLTF,TGTGCCAGTAGTCTGGGAGGAGCTGGGGCCAACGTCCTGACTTTC
.,TRBV18,.,TRBJ2-1,14,CASSPGQGYNEQFF,TGTGCCAGCTCACCCGGCCAGGGATACAATGAGCAGTTCTTC
.,TRBV9,large,TRBJ2-1,15,CASSVGGTPFNEQFF,TGTGCCAGCAGCGTAGGGGGCACCCCCTTCAATGAGCAGTTCTTC
TRBD1,TRBV29-1,.,TRBJ2-2,13,CSVMSGGNGELFF,TGCAGCGTTATGTCAGGGGGTAACGGGGAGCTGTTTTTT
TRBD2,TRBV29-1,.,TRBJ2-5,13,CSGWTSGSETQYF,TGCAGCGGATGGACTAGCGGGTCCGAGACCCAGTACTTC
.,TRBV11-3,medium-sized,TRBJ1-3,16,CASSPPNSYSGNTIYF,TGTGCCAGCAGCCCCCCGAATTCATACTCGGGAAACACCATATATTTT
.,TRBV15,.,TRBJ2-3,14,CATSREVGVWAQYF,TGTGCCACCAGCAGAGAGGTAGGAGTTTGGGCGCAGTATTTT
.,TRBV9,few,TRBJ2-5,15,CASTSRGGFQETQYF,TGTGCCAGCACCTCTAGGGGGGGTTTTCAAGAGACCCAGTACTTC
.,TRBV6-1,.,TRBJ2-5,15,CASSEESGQGETQYF,TGTGCCAGCAGTGAAGAGTCTGGGCAGGGAGAGACCCAGTACTTC
.,TRBV6-8,.,TRBJ2-5,13,CASSPLNQETQYF,TGTGCCAGCAGTCCTCTGAACCAAGAGACCCAGTACTTC
TRBD1,TRBV5-1,.,TRBJ1-5,15,CASSTTGDNNQPQHF,TGCGCCAGCAGCACGACAGGGGATAACAATCAGCCCCAGCATTTT
TRBD1,TRBV19,few,TRBJ2-7,15,CASSMGRQGTSEQYF,TGTGCCAGTAGTATGGGAAGACAGGGGACCTCCGAGCAGTACTTC
TRBD2,TRBV19,.,TRBJ2-4,16,CASNPGTSGTRGIQYF,TGTGCCAGTAACCCCGGGACTAGCGGGACACGTGGCATTCAGTACTTC